The source of this T cell receptor beta chain is a study of radiotherapy plus CTLA-4 blockade in lung cancer. On the study more broadly: For 18% of patients, objective responses occurred, and approximately 30% had disease control.

Study-wide findings and caveats: Early blood T cell clone dynamics reportedly forecast response best, with interferon-beta.

Treatment of patients with chemo-refractory metastatic non-small-cell lung cancer consisted of focal radiation plus CTLA-4 blockade with ipilimumab. Germline V gene data show CDR1 as MNHNS and CDR2 as SASEGT. The CDR3 extends over 11 amino acids. The V gene lost 8 bases and the J gene lost 5 bases, with 9 bases spanning the gap. This table comes from immunoSEQ multiplex PCR, and its TCRdb copy is limited to in-frame clones, with some not included. The sample yields 30,000 to 40,000 clones, about 70% seen once. This clone was seen only once. Antigen: not known. This sequence was found in a human donor with non-small cell lung cancer whose response to radiotherapy plus ipilimumab could not be evaluated. This material consisted of peripheral blood, taken from a patient treated with radiotherapy plus ipilimumab. The rearrangement uses TRBV6-1 and TRBJ1-1; D uncertain. CDR3 amino acids: CASGLGTEAFF. CDR3 bases: TGTGCCAGCGGGCTTGGAACTGAAGCTTTCTTT.